Shown below are 13 T cell receptor beta chains from a single sample sequenced in a study of cytomegalovirus exposure and HLA in healthy donors. The PCR had 60 Vbeta and 13 Jbeta primers. Method: immunoSEQ multiplex PCR; TCRdb's copy keeps in-frame clones and lacks some. The sample consists of around 210,000 clones, approximately 85% of them appearing once. Sequenced: PBMCs. These receptors came from a woman in her thirties or forties in good health and CMV-seronegative.

V usage is TRBV5-1 and J usage is TRBJ1-2; D is possibly TRBD1 (6 bases). This CDR3 has 14 residues. CDR1 SGHRS and CDR2 YFSETQ come from the germline V gene. V was cut by 0 bases and J by 8 bases, with 14 bases left in between. The CDR3 DNA is TGCGCCAGCAGCTTGGAGGCAGGGGATAACGGCTACACCTTC. It encodes CASSLEAGDNGYTF.

The rearrangement links TRBV7-6 to TRBJ2-2, with D possibly matching TRBD2 (6 bases). The length of the CDR3 is 20 residues. Looked up from germline, CDR1 is SGHVS and CDR2 is FNYEAQ. Trimming removed 1 base at V and 3 bases at J, with 24 bases between. The CDR3 region has the DNA TGTGCCAGCAGCTTAGGGGTAGCCGGAGGGCCATTGAGGGACACCGGGGAGCTGTTTTTT. This sequence encodes CASSLGVAGGPLRDTGELFF. The variable domain in full, completed from reference TRBV7-6 and TRBJ2-2, reads GAGVSQSPRYKVTKRGQDVALRCDPISGHVSLYWYRQALGQGPEFLTYFNYEAQQDKSGLPNDRFSAERPEGSISTLTIQRTEQRDSAMYRCASSLGVAGGPLRDTGELFFGEGSRLTVL.

The rearrangement joins TRBV13 to TRBJ2-4, with TRBD1 identical over 8 bases. The V gene's germline CDR1 is PRHDT and CDR2 FYEKMQ (reference sequence). The CDR3 runs 14 residues. With 6 bases clipped from V and 0 bases from J, the junction kept 1 base outside the gene matches. The CDR3, as DNA: TGTGCCAGCAGTCAGGGGGCAGCCAAAAACATTCAGTACTTC. Encoded protein: CASSQGAAKNIQYF.

The chain links TRBV27 to TRBJ1-5, with D possibly being TRBD1 (6 bases). V was shortened by 1 base and J by 6 bases, with 7 bases between the two germline ends. The length of the CDR3 is 13 residues. Germline lookup yields CDR1 MNHEY and CDR2 SMNVEV (reference sequence). CDR3 DNA: TGTGCCAGCAGTTTATTGGGGGCTCAGCCCCAGCATTTT. This codes for CASSLLGAQPQHF.

V is TRBV7-8 and J is TRBJ2-3; no definite D call. This CDR3 is built from 18 residues. Trimming cost V 0 bases and J 8 bases, with 24 bases left between them. The germline V gene has CDR1 SGHVS and CDR2 FQNEAQ. In DNA, the CDR3 is TGTGCCAGCAGCTTAGCTCGCCAGATAAACCCTCGACTCGCTACGCAGTATTTT. Protein sequence: CASSLARQINPRLATQYF.

The rearrangement joins TRBV27 to TRBJ2-7; 10 bases match TRBD1. Trimming removed 5 bases from V and 9 bases from J; junction bases left unmatched: 19. This CDR3 has 17 residues. Germline CDR1 reads MNHEY; CDR2 reads SMNVEV (reference sequence). Here the CDR3 reads CASSPLALRDRGYVQYF. Written as DNA, the CDR3 is TGTGCCAGCAGTCCACTAGCACTCCGGGACAGGGGCTATGTGCAGTACTTC.

This clone was counted between two and nine times. The rearrangement joins TRBV11-3 to TRBJ2-1; TRBD2 aligns across 8 bases. This CDR3 is built from 14 residues. J lost 8 bases, V lost 3 bases, and 6 bases had no gene match. CDR1 is SGHNT, CDR2 YENEEA, per germline. CDR3 sequence: CASSFGAGGHEQFF. The CDR3 coding sequence is TGTGCCAGCAGCTTCGGGGCGGGAGGCCATGAGCAGTTCTTC.

The chain couples TRBV19 to TRBJ1-1; 7 bases line up with TRBD1. Germline V gene sequence: CDR1 LNHDA, CDR2 SQIVND (reference sequence). This CDR3 spans 15 amino acids. Trimming at V came to 11 bases and at J to 1 base, leaving 13 bases not matched to a gene. CDR3 nucleotides: TGTGCCCCCTTCATGTACGGACAGGAGAACACTGAAGCTTTCTTT. Its translation is CAPFMYGQENTEAFF.

This clone turned up a few times. For the CDR3, the DNA is TGCGCCAGCAGCTCATCCGGGACTAGCGGGAGGAAGGGTGAGACCCAGTACTTC. Amino acids: CASSSSGTSGRKGETQYF. The rearrangement links TRBV5-1 to TRBJ2-5; 15 nucleotides align to TRBD2. This CDR3 is built from 18 residues. CDR1 SGHRS and CDR2 YFSETQ come from the germline V gene. With V trimmed by 3 bases and J by 5 bases, 11 bases remained unmatched. The full variable domain, in which reference TRBV5-1 and TRBJ2-5 provide the parts outside the CDR3, is KAGVTQTPRYLIKTRGQQVTLSCSPISGHRSVSWYQQTPGQGLQFLFEYFSETQRNKGNFPGRFSGRQFSNSRSEMNVSTLELGDSALYLCASSSSGTSGRKGETQYFGPGTRLLVL.

The rearrangement links TRBV5-6 to TRBJ1-2, with a weak D call TRBD1 (5 bases). With 2 bases removed from V and 2 bases from J, the gap between germline ends came to 7 bases. Germline V gene lookup returns CDR1 SGHDT and CDR2 YYEEEE. The length of the CDR3 is 13 residues. The CDR3 sequence: CASSLRGNYGYTF. The CDR3 nucleotides read TGTGCCAGCAGCTTACGGGGGAACTATGGCTACACCTTC.

The chain couples TRBV30 to TRBJ2-5; 10 bases match TRBD2. Germline CDR1 is GTSNPN and CDR2 is SVGIG (reference sequence). V shed 4 bases, J shed 2 bases, and the junction held 7 bases outside the gene matches. CDR3 size: 15 residues. The CDR3 region is CAWNRKLAGQETQYF. The CDR3, as DNA: TGTGCCTGGAACCGTAAACTAGCGGGACAAGAGACCCAGTACTTC.

The chain is built from TRBV4-2 and TRBJ1-1, with D unresolved. Germline V gene data show CDR1 as LGHNA and CDR2 as YNFKEQ. This CDR3 region has 11 residues. V was trimmed by 7 bases and J by 8 bases, leaving 11 bases between them. CDR3 bases: TGTGCCAGCACCTACGAGAGGGAAGCTTTCTTT. This gives the protein CASTYEREAFF.

The chain has TRBV30 and TRBJ2-5, with D possibly matching TRBD2 (6 bases). This CDR3 is built from 13 residues. Trimming cost V 0 bases and J 6 bases, with 11 bases left between them. Looked up from germline, CDR1 is GTSNPN and CDR2 is SVGIG (reference sequence). CDR3 protein: CAWSVSAGKTQYF. The CDR3 DNA follows: TGTGCCTGGAGTGTCTCCGCGGGGAAGACCCAGTACTTC.